The sequence of this T cell receptor beta chain was determined in a study of CD8+CD57+ T cells in acquired aplastic anemia (dated by TCRdb to 2017 to 2018). Background for the entire study: Extracted DNA from sorted CD4+ and CD8+ cells averaged approximately 3 ug, ranging from about 0.19 to 30 ug. For healthy donor samples, the average read count was around 9.8 million for CD4+ cells and around 12 million for CD8+ cells. Study-level results and caveats: Between patients and healthy controls, no significant difference in CD8+ Simpson's diversity was found (P=0.060). Roughly 29 CD8+ CDR3 sequences were found to be shared between patients and controls, but these sequences appeared to be highly expressed in patients and within the immunodominant clones of the patients.

Taken from cysteine to phenylalanine, the CDR3 has 15 residues. Only the CDR3 portion is preserved as DNA: 45 bases, with reading frame beginning at the first base. Looking up the germline V gene yields CDR1 MNHNS and CDR2 SASEGT. In this study, sorted CD4+ and CD8+ T cells from the blood of healthy subjects and of severe aplastic anemia patients had their TCR repertoires deep-sequenced. Ficoll-Paque density gradient centrifugation was used to isolate peripheral blood mononuclear cells. Before DNA was extracted, CD4+ and CD8+ T cells were sorted using either FACS or magnetic beads. Profiling of TCR beta VDJ combinations and CDR3 sequences used genomic DNA as the template. TCR repertoire sequencing was run on an Illumina HiSeq 2000. Concerning the study's data processing: TRBV/TRBJ rearrangement plots, CDR3 size and DJ length profiles, and Simpson's diversity index were used to assess repertoires. The immunodominant clone was defined as the most abundant DNA sequence in deep sequencing data. CDR3 amino acid sequences were screened for sharing across subjects and compared with published repertoires and the VDJdb database. The raw public data were reprocessed by TCRdb itself: fastp quality trimming at Q25, MiXCR clonotype calling, in-frame beta chains only. Each entry merges the rows of one CDR3 protein and shows their most common DNA and genes. In this record, the V and J calls reflect TCRdb's handling and not the investigators' own analysis. In this sample the table shows 190,000 or so distinct CDR3 sequences, roughly 57% of which occur a single time. 29% of the sample is in the top ten clones.

Notes on this clonotype: The antigen it binds to is not known. A read error may be the cause here, since a much bigger clone is one base away.

The sample taken for sequencing was sorted CD4+, CD8+, or CD8+CD57+ T cells (not recorded which) from PBMCs. This receptor was obtained from a human donor in good health. This chain joins TRBV6-1 to TRBJ2-7; no D gene can be assigned with confidence. The nucleotide sequence is TGTGCCTGCAGTGAATGGGGTGAAAGCTCCTACGAGCAGTACTTC. This yields the protein CACSEWGESSYEQYF.